Below, 17 T cell receptor beta chains from the same sample are listed, as sequenced in a study of T cell repertoires in cytomegalovirus infection. These receptors' targets are unknown. TCRdb re-analysed the reads in MiXCR, keeping a single row per CDR3 protein. The sample has 230,000 or so distinct CDR3 sequences, 35% to 40% seen once; the top ten hold 55% to 60%. The sequencing here drew on CD8+ T cells from cultured PBMCs, taken from culture after CMV antigen stimulation. These receptors all come from a human donor in good health (CMV status not recorded). Some clones in this sample may be carry-over from other donors' samples.

The V and J genes are TRBV20-1 and TRBJ2-1; 13 nucleotides match TRBD2. Germline trimming cut 3 bases from V and 8 bases from J; bases unmatched to any gene: 7. Per the germline V gene, CDR1 is DFQATT and CDR2 is SNEGSKA (reference sequence). The CDR3 covers 15 residues. This chain's CDR3 is CSASRTSGGPDEQFF. The CDR3 nucleotides are TGCAGTGCTAGCCGGACTAGCGGGGGCCCAGATGAGCAGTTCTTC.

This chain uses TRBV6-1 with TRBJ2-5; D is ambiguous. This CDR3 comprises 14 residues. V lost 8 bases and J 6 bases, leaving 19 bases between the germline ends. From germline, CDR1 is MNHNS and CDR2 SASEGT. In nucleotides, the CDR3 is TGTGCCAGCCCTGAGTCAGCCAGGCTGCAGACCCAGTACTTC. Protein sequence: CASPESARLQTQYF.

The chain links TRBV11-2 to TRBJ2-7; a weak D match, TRBD2 (5 bases). CDR3 size: 14 residues. Germline V gives CDR1 SGHAT, CDR2 FQNNGV. The V end lost 5 bases, the J end lost 2 bases, and 13 bases lay between the germline ends. CDR3 coding DNA: TGTGCCAGCAGCCCGGCGGGCAGAACCTACGAGCAGTACTTC. Encoded protein: CASSPAGRTYEQYF.

This clonotype was counted a few times. V is TRBV5-1 and J is TRBJ2-7, with 13 bases identical to TRBD2. The CDR3 consists of 15 residues. Trimming cost V 4 bases and J 2 bases; bases outside gene matches: 3. CDR1 SGHRS and CDR2 YFSETQ come from the germline V gene. The CDR3 loop reads CASSPGLAGTYEQYF. Written as DNA, the CDR3 is TGCGCCAGCAGCCCGGGACTAGCGGGGACCTACGAGCAGTACTTC.

This clonotype was seen only a few times. This chain's CDR3 is CASSSDERDPTDTQYF. CDR3 coding DNA: TGTGCCAGCAGCTCCGACGAGCGGGACCCCACAGATACGCAGTATTTT. The chain is built from TRBV7-3 and TRBJ2-3; 7 nucleotides match TRBD2. The CDR3 runs to 16 residues. Per germline, CDR1 SGHTA and CDR2 FQGTGA. The trim removed 4 bases at V and 2 bases at J, leaving 9 bases unmatched.

The chain has TRBV7-9 and TRBJ2-3; 7 bases are shared with TRBD1. V lost 2 bases, J lost 5 bases, and 10 bases stayed unmatched. The CDR3 has 16 amino acids. Germline CDR1 reads SEHNR; CDR2 reads FQNEAQ (reference sequence). The DNA of the CDR3 is TGTGCCAGCAGCTTACCCAAGACAGGGTCGGGAGATACGCAGTATTTT. Translating gives CASSLPKTGSGDTQYF. Full variable domain (missing parts from reference TRBV7-9 and TRBJ2-3): DTGVSQNPRHKITKRGQNVTFRCDPISEHNRLYWYRQTLGQGPEFLTYFQNEAQLEKSRLLSDRFSAERPKGSFSTLEIQRTEQGDSAMYLCASSLPKTGSGDTQYFGPGTRLTVL.

The chain combines TRBV27 with TRBJ2-1; TRBD2 matches at 12 bases. This CDR3 region has 19 residues. CDR1 is MNHEY, CDR2 SMNVEV, per germline (reference sequence). With V trimmed by 0 bases and J by 3 bases, 9 bases remained unmatched. The CDR3 DNA reads TGTGCCAGCAGTTTATCGAATAGGCCACTAGCGGGAGGCTACAATGAGCAGTTCTTC. Protein product: CASSLSNRPLAGGYNEQFF.

V and J are TRBV6-6 and TRBJ1-3, with 7 bases identical to TRBD1. Germline V gives CDR1 MNHNY, CDR2 SVGAGI (reference sequence). The V and J ends lost 5 bases and 0 bases, in that order; junction bases with no gene match: 4. The CDR3 is 15 residues long. This chain's CDR3 is CASSKDRRSGNTIYF. In nucleotides, the CDR3 is TGTGCCAGCAGTAAGGACAGGCGCTCTGGAAACACCATATATTTT.

This clonotype was observed a few times. V usage is TRBV7-9 and J usage is TRBJ2-3; 10 bases line up with TRBD2. The CDR3 contains 16 residues. V shed 2 bases and J 1 base; nucleotides not matched to a gene: 3. Germline loops: CDR1 SEHNR, CDR2 FQNEAQ (reference sequence). CDR3 nucleotide sequence: TGTGCCAGCAGCTTATTACTAGCGGGGCGCACAGATACGCAGTATTTT. Its protein product is CASSLLLAGRTDTQYF. Drawing the rest from reference TRBV7-9 and TRBJ2-3, the complete variable domain is DTGVSQNPRHKITKRGQNVTFRCDPISEHNRLYWYRQTLGQGPEFLTYFQNEAQLEKSRLLSDRFSAERPKGSFSTLEIQRTEQGDSAMYLCASSLLLAGRTDTQYFGPGTRLTVL.

The chain links TRBV6-4 to TRBJ2-5; TRBD2 might be the D (5 bases). The CDR3 has 18 residues. Per germline, CDR1 MRHNA and CDR2 SNTAGT. Trimming stripped 2 bases from V and 2 bases from J, with 21 bases between. This chain's CDR3 is CASSDPKVAGRGQETQYF. The CDR3 region has the DNA TGTGCCAGCAGTGACCCCAAGGTAGCCGGTCGGGGACAAGAGACCCAGTACTTC.

The J gene is TRBJ2-2, the V gene TRBV29-1; 8 nucleotides agree with TRBD1. This CDR3 has 15 residues. Germline CDR1 is SQVTM and CDR2 is ANQGSEA. The junction had 7 bases not matched to a gene; V was cut back by 1 base and J by 6 bases. The CDR3 DNA follows: TGCAGCGTTGAAGGGGGGACAGGTGGGGCCGGGGAGCTGTTTTTT. Protein sequence: CSVEGGTGGAGELFF.

The CDR3 loop is CASSLSGTGGGNQPQHF. CDR3 in DNA: TGTGCCAGCAGTCTGTCCGGGACAGGGGGCGGGAATCAGCCCCAGCATTTT. The chain employs TRBV13 and TRBJ1-5, with 12 bases lining up with TRBD1. V shed 6 bases and J 4 bases; nucleotides not matched to a gene: 10. The CDR3 is made up of 17 amino acids. CDR1 and CDR2 from the germline V gene are PRHDT and FYEKMQ (reference sequence).

This chain joins TRBV12-3 or TRBV12-4 and TRBJ2-3; TRBD1 is a possible D gene (5 bases). This CDR3 has 14 amino acids. V shed 5 bases and J shed 2 bases, with 11 bases lying between them. As DNA, the CDR3 is TGTGCCAGCAGTCTCCAACAGGTCACAGATACGCAGTATTTT. This sequence encodes CASSLQQVTDTQYF.

This clonotype appeared a few times. The V and J genes are TRBV6-5 and TRBJ2-7, with D hard to call. The CDR3 has 11 amino acids. Germline loops: CDR1 MNHEY, CDR2 SVGAGI. Trimming took off 8 bases at V and 2 bases at J, with 7 bases between the two ends. CDR3 in amino acids: CASSTPYEQYF. As DNA, the CDR3 is TGTGCCAGCTCGACCCCCTACGAGCAGTACTTC.

V and J are TRBV19 and TRBJ1-1, with D possibly TRBD1 on 5 matching bases. The CDR3 loop spans 13 amino acids. CDR1 is LNHDA, CDR2 SQIVND, per germline (reference sequence). The ends were cut back, 10 bases at V and 6 bases at J, with 18 bases in the middle. In DNA, the CDR3 is TGTGCCACAAGACAGCGTTTGGTAGCTGAAGCTTTCTTT. Translation: CATRQRLVAEAFF.

This clonotype was counted a few times. The chain carries TRBV19 and TRBJ2-1; 11 nucleotides match TRBD2. Germline V CDR1 and CDR2: LNHDA, SQIVND (reference sequence). The V and J ends lost 7 bases and 5 bases, in that order; junction bases with no gene match: 7. There are 15 residues in the CDR3. In nucleotides, the CDR3 is TGTGCCAGTACCCCCGGGACTAGCGGCAACAATGAGCAGTTCTTC. Translated: CASTPGTSGNNEQFF.

This clonotype was counted between two and nine times. V and J are TRBV7-2 and TRBJ2-2; TRBD2 matches at 10 bases. The length of the CDR3 is 17 residues. Losses at the gene ends were 8 bases for V and 5 bases for J; bases not matched to a gene: 14. In germline, CDR1 is SGHTA, CDR2 FQGNSA. The CDR3 is CASGGGIGLADTGELFF. As DNA, the CDR3 is TGTGCCAGCGGGGGGGGAATTGGACTAGCGGATACCGGGGAGCTGTTTTTT.